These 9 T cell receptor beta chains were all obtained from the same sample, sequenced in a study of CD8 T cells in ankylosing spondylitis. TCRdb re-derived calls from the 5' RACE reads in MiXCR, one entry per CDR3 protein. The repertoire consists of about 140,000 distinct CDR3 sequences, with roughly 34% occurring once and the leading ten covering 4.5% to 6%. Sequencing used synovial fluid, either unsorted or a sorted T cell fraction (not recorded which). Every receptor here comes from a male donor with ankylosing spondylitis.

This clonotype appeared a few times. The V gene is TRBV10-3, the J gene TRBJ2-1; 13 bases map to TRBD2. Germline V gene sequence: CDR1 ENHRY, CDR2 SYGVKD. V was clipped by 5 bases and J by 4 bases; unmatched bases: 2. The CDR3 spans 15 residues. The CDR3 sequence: CAISTTSGGYNEQFF. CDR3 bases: TGTGCCATCAGTACGACTAGCGGGGGGTACAATGAGCAGTTCTTC.

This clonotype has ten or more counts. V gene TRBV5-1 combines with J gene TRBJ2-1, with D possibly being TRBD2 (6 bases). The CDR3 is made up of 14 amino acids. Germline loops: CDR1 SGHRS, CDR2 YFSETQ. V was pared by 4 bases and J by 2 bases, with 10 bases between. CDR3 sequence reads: CASSGGGTYNEQFF. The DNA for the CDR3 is TGCGCCAGCAGCGGGGGAGGAACCTACAATGAGCAGTTCTTC.

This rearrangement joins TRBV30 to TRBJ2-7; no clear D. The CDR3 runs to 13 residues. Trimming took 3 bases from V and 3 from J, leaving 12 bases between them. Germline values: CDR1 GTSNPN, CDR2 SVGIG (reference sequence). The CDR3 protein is CAWSPRLDYEQYF. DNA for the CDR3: TGTGCCTGGAGCCCGAGACTCGACTACGAGCAGTACTTC.

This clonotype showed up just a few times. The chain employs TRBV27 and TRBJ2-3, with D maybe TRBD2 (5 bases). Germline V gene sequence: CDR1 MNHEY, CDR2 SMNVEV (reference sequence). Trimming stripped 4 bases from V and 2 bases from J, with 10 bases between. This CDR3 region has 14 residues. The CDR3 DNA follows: TGTGCCAGCAGTTACCGGGATAACACAGATACGCAGTATTTT. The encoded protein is CASSYRDNTDTQYF.

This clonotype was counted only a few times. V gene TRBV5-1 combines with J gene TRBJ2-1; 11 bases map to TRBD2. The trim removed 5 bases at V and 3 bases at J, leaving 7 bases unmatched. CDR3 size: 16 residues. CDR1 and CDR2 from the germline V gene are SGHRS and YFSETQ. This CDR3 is CASRPTSGVIYNEQFF. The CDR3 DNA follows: TGCGCCAGCAGACCGACTAGCGGGGTGATCTACAATGAGCAGTTCTTC.

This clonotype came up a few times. CDR3 protein: CASSLGIAGGSYNEQFF. The CDR3 DNA reads as TGCGCCAGCAGCTTGGGAATAGCGGGGGGCTCCTACAATGAGCAGTTCTTC. The chain carries TRBV5-1 and TRBJ2-1, with 10 nucleotides matching TRBD2. Trimming removed 0 bases from V and 0 bases from J; junction bases left unmatched: 3. Germline V gene sequence: CDR1 SGHRS, CDR2 YFSETQ. This CDR3 has 17 amino acids.

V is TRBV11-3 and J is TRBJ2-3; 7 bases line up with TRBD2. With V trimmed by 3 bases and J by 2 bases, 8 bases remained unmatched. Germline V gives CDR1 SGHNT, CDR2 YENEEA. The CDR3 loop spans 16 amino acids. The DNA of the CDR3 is TGTGCCAGCAGCTTCGGTAGCGGGCCCCCCACAGATACGCAGTATTTT. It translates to CASSFGSGPPTDTQYF.

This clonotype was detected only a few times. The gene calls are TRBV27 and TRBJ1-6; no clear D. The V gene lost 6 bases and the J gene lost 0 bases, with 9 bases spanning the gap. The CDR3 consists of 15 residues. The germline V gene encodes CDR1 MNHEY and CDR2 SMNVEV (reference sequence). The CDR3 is CASSSGSSYNSPLHF. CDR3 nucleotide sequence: TGTGCCAGCAGCTCGGGGAGCTCCTATAATTCACCCCTCCACTTT.

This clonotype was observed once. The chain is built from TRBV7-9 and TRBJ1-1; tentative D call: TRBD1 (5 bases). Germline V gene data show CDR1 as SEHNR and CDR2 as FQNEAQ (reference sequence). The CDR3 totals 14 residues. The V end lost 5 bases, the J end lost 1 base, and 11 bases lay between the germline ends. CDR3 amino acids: CASSTATENTEAFF. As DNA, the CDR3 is TGTGCCAGCAGCACCGCGACAGAGAACACTGAAGCTTTCTTT.